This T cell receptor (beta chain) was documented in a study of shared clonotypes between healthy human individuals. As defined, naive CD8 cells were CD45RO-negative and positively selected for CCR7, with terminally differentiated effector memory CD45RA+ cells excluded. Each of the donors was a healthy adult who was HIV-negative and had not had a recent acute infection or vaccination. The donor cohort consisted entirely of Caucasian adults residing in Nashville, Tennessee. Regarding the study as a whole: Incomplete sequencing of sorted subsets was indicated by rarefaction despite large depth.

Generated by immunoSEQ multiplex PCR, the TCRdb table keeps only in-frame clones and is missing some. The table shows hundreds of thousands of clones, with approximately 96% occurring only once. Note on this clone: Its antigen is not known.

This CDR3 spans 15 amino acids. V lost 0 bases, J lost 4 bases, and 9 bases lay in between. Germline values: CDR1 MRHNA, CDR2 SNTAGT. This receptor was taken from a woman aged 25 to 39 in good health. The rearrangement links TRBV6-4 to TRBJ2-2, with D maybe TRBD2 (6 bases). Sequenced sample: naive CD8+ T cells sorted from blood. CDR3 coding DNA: TGTGCCAGCAGTGACTCAGGCGGGATCACCGGGGAGCTGTTTTTT. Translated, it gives CASSDSGGITGELFF.